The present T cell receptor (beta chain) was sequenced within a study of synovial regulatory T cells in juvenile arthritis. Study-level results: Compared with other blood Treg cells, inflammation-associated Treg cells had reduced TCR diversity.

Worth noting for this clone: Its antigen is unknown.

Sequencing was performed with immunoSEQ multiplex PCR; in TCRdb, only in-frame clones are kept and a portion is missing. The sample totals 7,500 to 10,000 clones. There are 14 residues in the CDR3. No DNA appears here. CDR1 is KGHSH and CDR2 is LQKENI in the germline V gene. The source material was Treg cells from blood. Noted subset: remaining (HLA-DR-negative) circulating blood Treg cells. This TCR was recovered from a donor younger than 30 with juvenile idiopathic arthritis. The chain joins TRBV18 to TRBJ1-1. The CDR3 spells CASSPWEGNTEAFF.